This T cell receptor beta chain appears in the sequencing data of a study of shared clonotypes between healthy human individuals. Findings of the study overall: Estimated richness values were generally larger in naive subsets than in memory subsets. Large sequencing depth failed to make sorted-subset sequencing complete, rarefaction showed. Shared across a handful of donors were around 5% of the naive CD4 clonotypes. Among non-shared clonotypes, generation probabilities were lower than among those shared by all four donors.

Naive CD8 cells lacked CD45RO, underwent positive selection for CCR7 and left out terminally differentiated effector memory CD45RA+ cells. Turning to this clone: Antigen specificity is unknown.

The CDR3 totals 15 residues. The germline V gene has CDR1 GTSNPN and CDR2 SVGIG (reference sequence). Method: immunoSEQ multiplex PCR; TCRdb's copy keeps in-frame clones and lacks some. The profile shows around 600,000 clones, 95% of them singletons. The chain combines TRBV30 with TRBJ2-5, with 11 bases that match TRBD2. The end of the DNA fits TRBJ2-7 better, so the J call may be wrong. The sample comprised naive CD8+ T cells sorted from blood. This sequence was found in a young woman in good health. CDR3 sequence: CAWSGLAGGGYEQYF. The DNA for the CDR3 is TGTGCCTGGAGTGGATTAGCGGGAGGGGGATACGAGCAGTACTTC.